Presented here are 9 T cell receptor beta chains from one specimen sequenced in a study of CD8+CD57+ T cells in acquired aplastic anemia. Profiling of TCR beta VDJ combinations and CDR3 sequences used genomic DNA as template. TCRdb reprocessed the reads with MiXCR, giving one entry per CDR3 protein. The sample has 110,000 or so distinct CDR3 sequences, around 53% seen once. The sample taken for sequencing was sorted CD4+, CD8+, or CD8+CD57+ T cells (not recorded which) from PBMCs. Source of these receptors: a human donor in good health, serving as a control.

The V call is TRBV5-6, the J call TRBJ1-1; tentative D call: TRBD1 (6 bases). Germline-derived CDR1 and CDR2 are SGHDT and YYEEEE. This CDR3 has 15 amino acids. Trimming removed 4 bases from V and 4 bases from J, with 17 bases in between. This CDR3 is CASSVGPTGSTEAFF. The CDR3, as DNA: TGTGCCAGCAGCGTGGGGCCAACAGGGTCCACTGAAGCTTTCTTT.

This clonotype was counted ten times or more. V is TRBV20-1 and J is TRBJ2-1; 7 nucleotides match TRBD2. Germline loops: CDR1 DFQATT, CDR2 SNEGSKA (reference sequence). This CDR3 has 12 amino acids. With 5 bases clipped from V and 8 bases from J, the junction kept 6 bases outside the gene matches. CDR3 region: CSAGGLVYEQFF. The DNA for the CDR3 is TGCAGTGCTGGCGGACTAGTCTATGAGCAGTTCTTC.

This clonotype was observed a handful of times. Just one base apart from a much larger clone, this may be a read error. The chain joins TRBV7-7 to TRBJ2-1; the D gene is possibly TRBD2 (6 bases). Germline loops: CDR1 SSHAT, CDR2 FNYEAQ (reference sequence). The CDR3 covers 14 residues. For the CDR3, the DNA is TGTGCTACCAGCCGAGCGGGCGTATACAATGAGCAGTTCTTC. Translating gives CATSRAGVYNEQFF.

This sequence joins TRBV2 and TRBJ2-7; D unclear. V lost 6 bases and J lost 0, with 12 bases in between. CDR3 length equals 14 residues. Germline CDR1 and CDR2: SNHLY and FYNNEI. CDR3 amino acids: CASSPRGSSYEQYV. In DNA, the CDR3 is TGTGCCAGCAGCCCCCGCGGTAGCTCCTACGAGCAGTACGTC.

This clonotype has more than one count but fewer than ten. The CDR3 DNA follows: TGTGCCAGCGGGCAGGGGGTCTACGAGCAGTACTTC. Amino acid sequence: CASGQGVYEQYF. This chain joins TRBV7-9 and TRBJ2-7; 7 bases are shared with TRBD1. Germline assignment: CDR1 SEHNR and CDR2 FQNEAQ (reference sequence). The CDR3 is 12 amino acids. J was trimmed by 3 bases and V by 8 bases; bases with no gene match: 4.

This clonotype has just a few counts. This chain uses TRBV15 with TRBJ2-6; no clear D. Between the trimmed V and J ends, which lost 4 bases and 0 bases, there was a span of 13 bases. The CDR3 extends over 17 amino acids. The germline V gene has CDR1 LNHNV and CDR2 YYDKDF (reference sequence). This CDR3 is CATSNGRINSGANVLTF. Written as DNA, the CDR3 is TGTGCCACCAGCAACGGACGGATCAACTCTGGGGCCAACGTCCTGACTTTC.

The chain couples TRBV7-2 to TRBJ1-5; D is possibly TRBD1 (5 bases). V shed 6 bases and J shed 5 bases, with 17 bases lying between them. This CDR3 spans 15 amino acids. Germline V gives CDR1 SGHTA, CDR2 FQGNSA. The CDR3 sequence: CASSDAADTDQPQHF. The CDR3 DNA is TGTGCCAGCAGTGATGCTGCGGACACAGATCAGCCCCAGCATTTT.

Remarks on this clonotype: A junction end diverges from the germline sequence, so it may reflect a read error. This sequence joins TRBV15 and TRBJ1-1; 9 nucleotides match TRBD1. CDR3 length: 14 amino acids. CDR1 and CDR2 from the germline V gene are LNHNV and YYDKDF (reference sequence). CDR3 residues: CDTSRDRGDTEAFF. DNA for the CDR3: TGTGACACCAGCAGAGACAGGGGGGACACTGAGGCTTTCTTT.

This rearrangement joins TRBV9 to TRBJ2-7; 9 bases line up with TRBD1. Germline CDR1 SGDLS, CDR2 YYNGEE. CDR3 length: 16 residues. The J segment lost 5 bases and the V segment lost 2 bases, leaving 11 bases of the junction unmatched. Written as DNA, the CDR3 is TGTGCCAGCAGCGTTGAGACCGGGACAGGGTACCACGAGCAGTACTTC. Protein product: CASSVETGTGYHEQYF. Using reference TRBV9 and TRBJ2-7 for the parts outside the CDR3, the full variable domain is DSGVTQTPKHLITATGQRVTLRCSPRSGDLSVYWYQQSLDQGLQFLIQYYNGEERAKGNILERFSAQQFPDLHSELNLSSLELGDSALYFCASSVETGTGYHEQYFGPGTRLTVT.